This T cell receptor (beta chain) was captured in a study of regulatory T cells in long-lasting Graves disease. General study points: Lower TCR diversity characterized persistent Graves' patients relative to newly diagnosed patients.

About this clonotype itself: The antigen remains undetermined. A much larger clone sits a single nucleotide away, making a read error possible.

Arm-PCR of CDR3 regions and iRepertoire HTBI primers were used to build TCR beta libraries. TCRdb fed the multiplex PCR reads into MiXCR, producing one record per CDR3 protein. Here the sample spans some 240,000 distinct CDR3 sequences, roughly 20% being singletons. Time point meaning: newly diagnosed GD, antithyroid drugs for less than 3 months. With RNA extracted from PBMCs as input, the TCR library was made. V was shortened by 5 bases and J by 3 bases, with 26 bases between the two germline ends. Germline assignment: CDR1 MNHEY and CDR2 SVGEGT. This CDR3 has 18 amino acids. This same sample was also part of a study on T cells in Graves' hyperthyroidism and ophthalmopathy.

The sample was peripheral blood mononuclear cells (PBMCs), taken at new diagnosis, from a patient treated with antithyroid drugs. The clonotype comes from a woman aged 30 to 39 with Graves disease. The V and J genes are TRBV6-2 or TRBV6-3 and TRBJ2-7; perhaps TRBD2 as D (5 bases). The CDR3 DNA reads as TGTGCCAGCAGTCACGGACTGGGTGGGCGCCCTGGGATCTACGAGCAGTACTTC. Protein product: CASSHGLGGRPGIYEQYF.